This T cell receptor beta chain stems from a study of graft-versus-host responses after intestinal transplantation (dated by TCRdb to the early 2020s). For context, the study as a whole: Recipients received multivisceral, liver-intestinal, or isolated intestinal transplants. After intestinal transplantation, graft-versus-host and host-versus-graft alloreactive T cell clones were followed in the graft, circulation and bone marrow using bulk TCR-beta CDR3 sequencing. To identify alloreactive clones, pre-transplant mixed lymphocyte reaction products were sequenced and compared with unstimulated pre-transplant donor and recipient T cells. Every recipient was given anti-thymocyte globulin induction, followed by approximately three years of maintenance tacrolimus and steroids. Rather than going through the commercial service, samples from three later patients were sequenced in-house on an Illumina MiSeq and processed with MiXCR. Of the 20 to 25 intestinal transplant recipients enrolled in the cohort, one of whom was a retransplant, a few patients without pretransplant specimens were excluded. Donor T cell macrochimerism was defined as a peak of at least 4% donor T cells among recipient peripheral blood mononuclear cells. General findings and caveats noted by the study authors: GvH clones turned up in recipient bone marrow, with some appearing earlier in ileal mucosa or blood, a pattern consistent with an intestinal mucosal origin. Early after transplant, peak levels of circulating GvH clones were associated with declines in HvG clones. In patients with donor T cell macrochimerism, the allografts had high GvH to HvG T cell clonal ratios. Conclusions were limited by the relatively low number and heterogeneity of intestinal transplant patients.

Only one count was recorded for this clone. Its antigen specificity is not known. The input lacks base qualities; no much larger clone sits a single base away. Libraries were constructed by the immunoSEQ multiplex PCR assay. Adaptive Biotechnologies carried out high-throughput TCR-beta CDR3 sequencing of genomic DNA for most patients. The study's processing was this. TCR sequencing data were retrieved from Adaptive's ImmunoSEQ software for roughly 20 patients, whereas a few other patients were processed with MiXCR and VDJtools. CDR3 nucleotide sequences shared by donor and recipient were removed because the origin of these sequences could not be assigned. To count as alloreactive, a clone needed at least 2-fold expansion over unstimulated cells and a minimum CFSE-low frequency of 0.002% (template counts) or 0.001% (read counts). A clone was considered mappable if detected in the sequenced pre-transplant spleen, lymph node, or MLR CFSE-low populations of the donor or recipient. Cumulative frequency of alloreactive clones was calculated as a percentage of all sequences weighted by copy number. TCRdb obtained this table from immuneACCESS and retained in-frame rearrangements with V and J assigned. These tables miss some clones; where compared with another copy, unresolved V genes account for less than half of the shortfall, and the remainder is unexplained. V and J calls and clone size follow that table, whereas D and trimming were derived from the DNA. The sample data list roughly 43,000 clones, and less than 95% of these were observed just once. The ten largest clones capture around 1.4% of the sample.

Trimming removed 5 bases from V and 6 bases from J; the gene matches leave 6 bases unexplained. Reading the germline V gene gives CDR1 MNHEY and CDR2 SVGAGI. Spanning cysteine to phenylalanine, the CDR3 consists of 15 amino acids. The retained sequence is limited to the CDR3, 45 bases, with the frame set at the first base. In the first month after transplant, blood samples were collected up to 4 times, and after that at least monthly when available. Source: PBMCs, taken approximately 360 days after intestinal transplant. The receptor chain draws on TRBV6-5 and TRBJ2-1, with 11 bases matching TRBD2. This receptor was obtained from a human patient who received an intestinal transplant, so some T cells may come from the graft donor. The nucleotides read TGTGCCAGCAGTCCGACTAGCGGGGTACCCAATGAGCAGTTCTTC. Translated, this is CASSPTSGVPNEQFF.